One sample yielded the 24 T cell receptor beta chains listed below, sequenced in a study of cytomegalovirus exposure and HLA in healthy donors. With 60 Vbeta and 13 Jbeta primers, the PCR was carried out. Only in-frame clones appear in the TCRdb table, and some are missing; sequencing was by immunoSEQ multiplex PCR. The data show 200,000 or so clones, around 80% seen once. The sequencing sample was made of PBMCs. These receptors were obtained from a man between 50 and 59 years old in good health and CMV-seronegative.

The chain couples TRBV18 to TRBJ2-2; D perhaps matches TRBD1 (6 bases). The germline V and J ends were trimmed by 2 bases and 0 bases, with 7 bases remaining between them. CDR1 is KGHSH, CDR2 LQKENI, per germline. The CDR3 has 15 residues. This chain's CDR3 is CASSPDRPNTGELFF. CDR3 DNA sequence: TGTGCCAGCTCACCAGACAGGCCGAACACCGGGGAGCTGTTTTTT.

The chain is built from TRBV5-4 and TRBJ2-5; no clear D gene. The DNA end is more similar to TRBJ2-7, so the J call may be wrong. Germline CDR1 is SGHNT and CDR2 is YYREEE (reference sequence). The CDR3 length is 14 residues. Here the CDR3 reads CASSLYPGTYEQYF. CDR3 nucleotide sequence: TGTGCCAGCAGCTTGTATCCCGGTACCTACGAGCAGTACTTC.

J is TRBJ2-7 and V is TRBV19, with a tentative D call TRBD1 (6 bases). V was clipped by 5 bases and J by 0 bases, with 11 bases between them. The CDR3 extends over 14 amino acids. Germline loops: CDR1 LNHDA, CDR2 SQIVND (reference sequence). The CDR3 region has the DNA TGTGCCAGTAGTGGACAGTTTAGCTCCTACGAGCAGTACTTC. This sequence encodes CASSGQFSSYEQYF.

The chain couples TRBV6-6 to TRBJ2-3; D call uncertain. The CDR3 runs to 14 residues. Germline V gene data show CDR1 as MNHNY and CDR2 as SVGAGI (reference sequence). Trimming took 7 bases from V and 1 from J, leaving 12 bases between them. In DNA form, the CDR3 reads TGTGCCAGCACCCCCCCCGGAGGCACAGATACGCAGTATTTT. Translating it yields CASTPPGGTDTQYF.

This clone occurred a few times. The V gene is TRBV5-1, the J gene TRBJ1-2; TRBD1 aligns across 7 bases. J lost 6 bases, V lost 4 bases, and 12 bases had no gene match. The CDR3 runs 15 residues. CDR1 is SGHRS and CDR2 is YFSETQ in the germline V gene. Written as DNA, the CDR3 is TGCGCCAGCAGCCACCTAGACAGGGATATAGATGGCTACACCTTC. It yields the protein CASSHLDRDIDGYTF.

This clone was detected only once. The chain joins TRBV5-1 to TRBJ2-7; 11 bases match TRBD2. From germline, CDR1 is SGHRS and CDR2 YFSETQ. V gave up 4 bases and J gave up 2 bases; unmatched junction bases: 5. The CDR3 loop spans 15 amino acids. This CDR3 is CASSTGTSGTYEQYF. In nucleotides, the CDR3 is TGCGCCAGCAGCACAGGGACTAGCGGAACCTACGAGCAGTACTTC.

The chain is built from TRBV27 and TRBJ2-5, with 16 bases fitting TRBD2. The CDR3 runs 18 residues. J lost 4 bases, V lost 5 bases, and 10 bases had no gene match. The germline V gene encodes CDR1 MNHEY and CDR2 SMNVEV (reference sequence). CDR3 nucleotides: TGTGCCAGCAGTCCGGGACTAGCGGGAGGGCCGGTTCGAGAGACCCAGTACTTC. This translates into CASSPGLAGGPVRETQYF.

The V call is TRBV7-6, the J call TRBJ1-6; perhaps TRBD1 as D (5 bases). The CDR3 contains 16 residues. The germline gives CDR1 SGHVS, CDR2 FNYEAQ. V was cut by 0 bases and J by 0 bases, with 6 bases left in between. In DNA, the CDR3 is TGTGCCAGCAGCTTAGCGGGGGGCTCCTATAATTCACCCCTCCACTTT. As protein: CASSLAGGSYNSPLHF. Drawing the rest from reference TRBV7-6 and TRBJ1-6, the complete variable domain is GAGVSQSPRYKVTKRGQDVALRCDPISGHVSLYWYRQALGQGPEFLTYFNYEAQQDKSGLPNDRFSAERPEGSISTLTIQRTEQRDSAMYRCASSLAGGSYNSPLHFGNGTRLTVT.

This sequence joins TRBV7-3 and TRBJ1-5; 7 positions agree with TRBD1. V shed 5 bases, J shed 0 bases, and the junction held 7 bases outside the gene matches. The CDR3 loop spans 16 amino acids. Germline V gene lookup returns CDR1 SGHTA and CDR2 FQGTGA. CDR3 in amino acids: CASSVGTAYSNQPQHF. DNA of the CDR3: TGTGCCAGCAGCGTCGGGACAGCTTATAGCAATCAGCCCCAGCATTTT.

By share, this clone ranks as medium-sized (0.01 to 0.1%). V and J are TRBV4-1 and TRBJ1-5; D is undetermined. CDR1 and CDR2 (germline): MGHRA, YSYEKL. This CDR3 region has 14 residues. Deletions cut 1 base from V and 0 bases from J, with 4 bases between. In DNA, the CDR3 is TGCGCCAGCAGCCAAGCGTATAGCAATCAGCCCCAGCATTTT. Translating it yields CASSQAYSNQPQHF.

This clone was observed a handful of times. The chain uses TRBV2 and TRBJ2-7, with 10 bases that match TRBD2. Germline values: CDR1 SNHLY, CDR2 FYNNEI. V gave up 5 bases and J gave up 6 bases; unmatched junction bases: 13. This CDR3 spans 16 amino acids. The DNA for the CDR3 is TGTGCCAGCAGTCTCTCCAGCGGGAGGGCCGCCGCCGAGCAGTACTTC. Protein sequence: CASSLSSGRAAAEQYF.

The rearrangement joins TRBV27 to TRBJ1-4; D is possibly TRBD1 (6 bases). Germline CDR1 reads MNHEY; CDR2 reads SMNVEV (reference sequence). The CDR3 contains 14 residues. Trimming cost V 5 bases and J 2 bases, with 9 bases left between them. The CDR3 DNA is TGTGCCAGCAGTAACAGGGCCACTAATGAAAAACTGTTTTTT. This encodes CASSNRATNEKLFF.

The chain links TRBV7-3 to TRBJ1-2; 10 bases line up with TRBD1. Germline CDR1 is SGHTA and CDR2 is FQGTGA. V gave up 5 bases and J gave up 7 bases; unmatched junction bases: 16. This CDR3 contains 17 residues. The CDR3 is CASSPNRGQGVMSGYTF. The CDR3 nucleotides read TGTGCCAGCAGCCCAAACCGTGGACAGGGGGTAATGAGTGGCTACACCTTC.

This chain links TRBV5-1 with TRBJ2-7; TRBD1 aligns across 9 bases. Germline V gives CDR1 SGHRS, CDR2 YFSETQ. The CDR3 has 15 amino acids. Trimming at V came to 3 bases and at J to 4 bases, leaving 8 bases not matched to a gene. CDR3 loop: CASSSTGTGSYEQYF. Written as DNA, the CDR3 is TGCGCCAGCAGCTCAACCGGGACAGGGTCTTACGAGCAGTACTTC.

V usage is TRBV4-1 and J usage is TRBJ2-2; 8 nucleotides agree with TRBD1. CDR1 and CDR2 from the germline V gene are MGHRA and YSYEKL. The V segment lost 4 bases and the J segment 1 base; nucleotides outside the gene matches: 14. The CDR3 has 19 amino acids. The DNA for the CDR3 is TGCGCCAGCAGCCGAGAACTTTTATCCGGGACAGGGAACACCGGGGAGCTGTTTTTT. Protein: CASSRELLSGTGNTGELFF.

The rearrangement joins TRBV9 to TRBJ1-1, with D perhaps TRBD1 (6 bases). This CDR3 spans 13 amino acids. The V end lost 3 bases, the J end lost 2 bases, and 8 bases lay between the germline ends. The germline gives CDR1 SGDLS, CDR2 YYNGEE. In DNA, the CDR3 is TGTGCCAGCAGCGGGGACATTAACACTGAAGCTTTCTTT. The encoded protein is CASSGDINTEAFF.

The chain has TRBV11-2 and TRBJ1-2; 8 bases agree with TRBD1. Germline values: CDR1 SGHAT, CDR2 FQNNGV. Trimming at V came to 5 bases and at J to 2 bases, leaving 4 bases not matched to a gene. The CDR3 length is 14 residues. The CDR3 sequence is CASSAAGGNYGYTF. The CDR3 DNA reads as TGTGCCAGCAGCGCAGCAGGGGGCAACTATGGCTACACCTTC.

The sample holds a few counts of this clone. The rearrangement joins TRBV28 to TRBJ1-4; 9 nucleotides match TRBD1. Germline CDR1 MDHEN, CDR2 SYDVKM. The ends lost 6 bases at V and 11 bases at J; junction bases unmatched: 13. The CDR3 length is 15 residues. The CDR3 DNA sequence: TGTGCCAGCAGCCGAAAACGGGCAGGACAGGGGAAACTGTTTTTT. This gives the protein CASSRKRAGQGKLFF.

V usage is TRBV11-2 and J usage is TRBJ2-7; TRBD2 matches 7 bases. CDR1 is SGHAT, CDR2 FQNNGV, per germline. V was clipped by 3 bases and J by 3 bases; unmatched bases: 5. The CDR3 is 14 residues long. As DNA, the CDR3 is TGTGCCAGCAGCTTTGGGGGGGGAAGCTACGAGCAGTACTTC. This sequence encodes CASSFGGGSYEQYF.

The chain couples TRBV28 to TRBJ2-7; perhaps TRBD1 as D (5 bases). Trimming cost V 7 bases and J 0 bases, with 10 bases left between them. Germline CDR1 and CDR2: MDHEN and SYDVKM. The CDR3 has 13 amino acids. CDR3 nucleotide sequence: TGTGCCAGCACCCCCGACAGCTCCTACGAGCAGTACTTC. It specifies CASTPDSSYEQYF.

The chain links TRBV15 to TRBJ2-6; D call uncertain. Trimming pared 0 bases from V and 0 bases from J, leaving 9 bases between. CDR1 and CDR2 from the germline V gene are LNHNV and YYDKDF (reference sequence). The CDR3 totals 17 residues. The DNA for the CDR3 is TGTGCCACCAGCAGAGATGGCTCGTACTCTGGGGCCAACGTCCTGACTTTC. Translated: CATSRDGSYSGANVLTF.

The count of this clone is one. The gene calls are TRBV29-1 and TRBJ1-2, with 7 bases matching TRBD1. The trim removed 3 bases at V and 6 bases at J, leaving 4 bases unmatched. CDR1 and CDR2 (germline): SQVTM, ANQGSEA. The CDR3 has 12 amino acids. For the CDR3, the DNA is TGCAGCGTTGAGAGGGGGCGTAATGGCTACACCTTC. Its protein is CSVERGRNGYTF.

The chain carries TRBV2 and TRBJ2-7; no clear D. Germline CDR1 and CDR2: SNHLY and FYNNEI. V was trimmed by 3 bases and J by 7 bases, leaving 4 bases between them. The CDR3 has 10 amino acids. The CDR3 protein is CASSDREQYF. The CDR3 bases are TGTGCCAGCAGTGACAGGGAGCAGTACTTC.

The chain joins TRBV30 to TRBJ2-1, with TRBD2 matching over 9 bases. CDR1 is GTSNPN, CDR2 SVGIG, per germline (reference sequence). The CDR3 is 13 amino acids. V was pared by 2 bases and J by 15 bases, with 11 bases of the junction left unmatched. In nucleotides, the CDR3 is TGTGCCTGGAGTCAAGCGGGAGGTTCCTTCCGGTTCTTC. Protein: CAWSQAGGSFRFF.